This T cell receptor beta chain was identified during a study of human T cells and chemical hapten exposure. As for the study in general: Small discrepancies in pooled library volume mainly accounted for the varying TCR yields per sample.

With 6 bases removed from V and 8 bases from J, the gap between germline ends came to 19 bases. CDR1 and CDR2 (germline): MGHDK, SYGVNS. The CDR3 is 14 residues long. Study results and caveats: TCRs above 1 in 1000 frequency stayed constant with DPC sensitization.

This clonotype has only a few counts. Its matching antigen is unknown. For the library, individual cDNA molecules each received unique molecular identifiers. MiXCR, applied by TCRdb to the RACE reads, yields one record per CDR3 protein. The sample shows approximately 44,000 distinct CDR3 sequences, nearly 4.5% of them seen only once. Time point noted: healthy volunteer bleed at 2 weeks. Total RNA was isolated from unfractionated whole blood. The clonotype comes from a human donor in good health. Some clones in this sample may be carry-over from other donors' samples. J is TRBJ1-2 and V is TRBV25-1; a weak D match, TRBD1 (6 bases). Sequencing was done on a sample of whole blood. CDR3 nucleotides: TGTGCCAGCAGGAGACTTATGAGGGGGAAGGGCTACACCTTC. Translating it yields CASRRLMRGKGYTF.